In this sample, the clone carrying this T cell receptor beta chain turned up a few times. The method was immunoSEQ multiplex PCR; TCRdb's version includes in-frame clones alone and lacks a portion of them. The sample records a few hundred thousand clones, roughly 86% being singletons. Allocation to cohorts depended on clinical history reported by the participants. These data belong to a study of blood T cell repertoires in COVID-19. Trimming cost V 1 base and J 4 bases, with 11 bases left between them. The CDR3 extends over 14 amino acids. Germline V CDR1 and CDR2: SGHRS, YFSETQ. This receptor was identified in a woman aged 50 to 60 who had been exposed to COVID-19. Sequencing input: PBMCs or T cells enriched from blood (not recorded which). The chain joins TRBV5-1 to TRBJ2-5, with D perhaps TRBD1 (6 bases). The CDR3 DNA sequence: TGCGCCAGCAGCTTGTCCAGGGGTGGAGAGACCCAGTACTTC. Protein: CASSLSRGGETQYF.